Sequencing of this T cell receptor beta chain was carried out in a study of circulating and synovial CD4+ cells in juvenile arthritis. Study findings and constraints: Overlap with synovium rose as more T cells were sequenced. Diversity here was lower than in bulk blood CD4 cells. Circulating pathogenic-like lymphocytes shared a substantially higher fraction of CDR3 sequences with synovium than bulk blood.

Only in-frame clones appear in the TCRdb table, and some are missing; sequencing was by immunoSEQ multiplex PCR. The data contain about 32,000 clones, roughly 93% of them singletons. Germline V gene lookup returns CDR1 ENHRY and CDR2 SYGVKD. The CDR3 totals 16 residues. The V and J ends lost 2 bases and 3 bases respectively, with 16 bases between them. A note on this clone: Its antigen is undetermined.

This sequence originates from a human donor with juvenile idiopathic arthritis. The material sequenced was CD4+ T cells from blood. The genes are TRBV10-3 and TRBJ2-5; tentatively, D is TRBD2 (6 bases). The CDR3 sequence is CAISEGRGAWKETQYF. The DNA for the CDR3 is TGTGCCATCAGTGAGGGGCGGGGAGCTTGGAAAGAGACCCAGTACTTC.